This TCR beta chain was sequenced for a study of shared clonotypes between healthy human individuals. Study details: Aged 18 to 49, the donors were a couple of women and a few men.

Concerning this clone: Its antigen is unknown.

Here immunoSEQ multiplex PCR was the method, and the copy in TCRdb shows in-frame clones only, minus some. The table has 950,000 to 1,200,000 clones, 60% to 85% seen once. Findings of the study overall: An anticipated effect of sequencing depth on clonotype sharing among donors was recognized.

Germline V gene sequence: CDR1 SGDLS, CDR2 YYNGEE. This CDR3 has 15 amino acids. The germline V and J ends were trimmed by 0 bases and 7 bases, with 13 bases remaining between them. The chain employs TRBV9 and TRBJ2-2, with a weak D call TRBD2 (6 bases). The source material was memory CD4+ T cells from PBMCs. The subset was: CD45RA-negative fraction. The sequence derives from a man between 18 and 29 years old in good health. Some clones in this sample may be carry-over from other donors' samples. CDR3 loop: CASSVGWGGDGELFF. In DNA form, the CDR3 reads TGTGCCAGCAGCGTAGGTTGGGGCGGGGACGGGGAGCTGTTTTTT.